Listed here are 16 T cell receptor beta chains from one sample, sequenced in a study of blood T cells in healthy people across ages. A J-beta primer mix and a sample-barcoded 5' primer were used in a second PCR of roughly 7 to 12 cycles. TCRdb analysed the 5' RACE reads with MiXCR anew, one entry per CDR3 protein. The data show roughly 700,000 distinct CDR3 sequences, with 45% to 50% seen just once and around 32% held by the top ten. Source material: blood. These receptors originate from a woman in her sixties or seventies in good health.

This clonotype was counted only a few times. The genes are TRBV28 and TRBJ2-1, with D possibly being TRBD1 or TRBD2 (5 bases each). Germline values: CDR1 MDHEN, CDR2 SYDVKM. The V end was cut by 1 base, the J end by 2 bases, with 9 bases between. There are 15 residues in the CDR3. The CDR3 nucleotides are TGTGCCAGCAGTTTATACCGGGGCCCCTACAATGAGCAGTTCTTC. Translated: CASSLYRGPYNEQFF.

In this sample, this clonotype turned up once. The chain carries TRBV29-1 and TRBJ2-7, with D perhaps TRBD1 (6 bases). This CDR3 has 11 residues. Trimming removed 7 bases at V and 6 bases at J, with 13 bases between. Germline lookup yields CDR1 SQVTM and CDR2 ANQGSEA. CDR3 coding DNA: TGCAGCGGGGGACACACCTGCGAGCAGTACTTC. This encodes CSGGHTCEQYF.

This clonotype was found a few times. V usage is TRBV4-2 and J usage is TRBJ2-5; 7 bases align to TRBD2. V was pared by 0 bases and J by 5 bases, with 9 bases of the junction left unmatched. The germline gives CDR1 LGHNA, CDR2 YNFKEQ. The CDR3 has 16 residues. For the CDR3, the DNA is TGTGCCAGCAGCCAAGAACAGGCGGGAGTATATGAGACCCAGTACTTC. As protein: CASSQEQAGVYETQYF.

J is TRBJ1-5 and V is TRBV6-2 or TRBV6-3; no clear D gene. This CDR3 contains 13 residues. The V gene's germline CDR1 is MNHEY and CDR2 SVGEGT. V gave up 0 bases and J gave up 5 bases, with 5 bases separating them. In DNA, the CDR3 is TGTGCCAGCAGTTACTCGCGATATCAGCCCCAGCATTTT. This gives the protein CASSYSRYQPQHF.

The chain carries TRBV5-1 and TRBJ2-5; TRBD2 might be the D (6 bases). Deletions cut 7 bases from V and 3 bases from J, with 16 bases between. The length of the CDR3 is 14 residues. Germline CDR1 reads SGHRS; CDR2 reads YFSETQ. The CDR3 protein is CASATQPSEETQYF. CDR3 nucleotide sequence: TGCGCCAGCGCTACCCAACCTAGCGAAGAGACCCAGTACTTC.

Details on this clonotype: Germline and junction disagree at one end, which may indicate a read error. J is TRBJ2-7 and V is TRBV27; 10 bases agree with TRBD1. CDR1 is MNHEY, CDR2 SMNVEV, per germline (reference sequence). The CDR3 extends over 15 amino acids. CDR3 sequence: CASSLRGTGVNERYF. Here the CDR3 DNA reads TGTGCCAGCAGTTTGAGGGGGACAGGGGTCAATGAGCGGTACTTC.

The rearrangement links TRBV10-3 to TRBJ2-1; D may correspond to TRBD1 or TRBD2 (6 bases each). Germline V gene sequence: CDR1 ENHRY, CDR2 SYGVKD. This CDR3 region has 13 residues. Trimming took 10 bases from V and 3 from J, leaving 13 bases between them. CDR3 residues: CATLRGLYNEQFF. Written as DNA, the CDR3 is TGTGCCACGCTTCGGGGGCTCTACAATGAGCAGTTCTTC.

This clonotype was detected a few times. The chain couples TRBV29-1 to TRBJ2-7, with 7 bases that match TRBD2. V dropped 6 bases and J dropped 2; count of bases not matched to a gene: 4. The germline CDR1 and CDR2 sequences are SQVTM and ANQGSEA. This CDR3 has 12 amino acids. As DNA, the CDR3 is TGCAGCGTCGGGAGGACGCCCTACGAGCAGTACTTC. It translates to CSVGRTPYEQYF.

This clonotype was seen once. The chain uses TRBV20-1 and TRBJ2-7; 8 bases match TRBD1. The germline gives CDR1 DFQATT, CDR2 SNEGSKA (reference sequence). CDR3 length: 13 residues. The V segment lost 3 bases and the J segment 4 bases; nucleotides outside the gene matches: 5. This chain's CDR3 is CSASWDRLYEQYF. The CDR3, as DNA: TGCAGTGCTAGTTGGGACAGGTTGTACGAGCAGTACTTC.

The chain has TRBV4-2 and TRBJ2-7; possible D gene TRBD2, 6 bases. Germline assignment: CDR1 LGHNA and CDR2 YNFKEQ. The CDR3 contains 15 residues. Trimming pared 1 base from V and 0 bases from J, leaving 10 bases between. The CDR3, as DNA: TGTGCCAGCAGCCAAGGGGGCGGGGTCTCCTACGAGCAGTACTTC. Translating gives CASSQGGGVSYEQYF.

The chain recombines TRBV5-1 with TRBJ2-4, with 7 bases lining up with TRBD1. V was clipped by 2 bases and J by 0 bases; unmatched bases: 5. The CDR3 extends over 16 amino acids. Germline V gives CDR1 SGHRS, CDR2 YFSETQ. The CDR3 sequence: CASSFGQEIAKNIQYF. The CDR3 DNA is TGCGCCAGCAGCTTCGGACAGGAGATAGCCAAAAACATTCAGTACTTC.

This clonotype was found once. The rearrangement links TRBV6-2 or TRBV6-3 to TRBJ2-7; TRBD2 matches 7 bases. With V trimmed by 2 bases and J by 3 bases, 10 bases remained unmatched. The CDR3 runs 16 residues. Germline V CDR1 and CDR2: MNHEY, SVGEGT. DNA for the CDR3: TGTGCCAGCAGTTACCAGCGGGGTCTGCCCCTCTACGAGCAGTACTTC. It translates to CASSYQRGLPLYEQYF.

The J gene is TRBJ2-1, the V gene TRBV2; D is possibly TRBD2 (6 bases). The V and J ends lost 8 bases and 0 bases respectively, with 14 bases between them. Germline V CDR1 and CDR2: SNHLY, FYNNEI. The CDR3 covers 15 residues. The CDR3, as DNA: TGTGCCAGCGGGGACTCCTTGAGCTCCTACAATGAGCAGTTCTTC. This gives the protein CASGDSLSSYNEQFF.

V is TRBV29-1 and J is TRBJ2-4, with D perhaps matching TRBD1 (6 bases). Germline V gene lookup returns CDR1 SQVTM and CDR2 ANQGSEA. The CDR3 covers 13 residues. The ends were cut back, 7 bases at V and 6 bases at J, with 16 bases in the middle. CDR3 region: CSAGRDKRNIQYF. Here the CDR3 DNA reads TGCAGCGCCGGCCGGGACAAGCGAAACATTCAGTACTTC.

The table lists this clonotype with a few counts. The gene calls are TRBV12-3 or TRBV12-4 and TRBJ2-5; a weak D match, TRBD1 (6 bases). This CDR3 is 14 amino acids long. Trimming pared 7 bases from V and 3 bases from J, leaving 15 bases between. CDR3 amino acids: CASNSYREEETQYF. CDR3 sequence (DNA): TGTGCCAGCAATTCCTACAGGGAAGAAGAGACCCAGTACTTC.

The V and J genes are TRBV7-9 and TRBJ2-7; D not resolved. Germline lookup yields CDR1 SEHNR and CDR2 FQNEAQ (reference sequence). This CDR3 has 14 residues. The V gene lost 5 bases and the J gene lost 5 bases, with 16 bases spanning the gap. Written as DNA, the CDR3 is TGTGCCAGCAGCCCCGCGGACCGCAGCCACGAGCAGTACTTC. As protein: CASSPADRSHEQYF. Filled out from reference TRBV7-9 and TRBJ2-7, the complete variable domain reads DTGVSQNPRHKITKRGQNVTFRCDPISEHNRLYWYRQTLGQGPEFLTYFQNEAQLEKSRLLSDRFSAERPKGSFSTLEIQRTEQGDSAMYLCASSPADRSHEQYFGPGTRLTVT.